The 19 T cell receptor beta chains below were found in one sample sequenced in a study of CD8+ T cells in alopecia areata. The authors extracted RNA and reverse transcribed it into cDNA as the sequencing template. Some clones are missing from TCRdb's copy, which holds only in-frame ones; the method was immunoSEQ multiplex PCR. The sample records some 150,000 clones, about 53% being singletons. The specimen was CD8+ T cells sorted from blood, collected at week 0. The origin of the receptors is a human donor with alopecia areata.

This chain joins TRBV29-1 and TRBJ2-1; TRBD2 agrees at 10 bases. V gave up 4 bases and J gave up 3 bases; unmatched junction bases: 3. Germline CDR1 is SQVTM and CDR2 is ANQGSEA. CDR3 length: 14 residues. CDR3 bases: TGCAGCGTTGCGGAGCGGGGGGGCTACAATGAGCAGTTCTTC. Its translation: CSVAERGGYNEQFF.

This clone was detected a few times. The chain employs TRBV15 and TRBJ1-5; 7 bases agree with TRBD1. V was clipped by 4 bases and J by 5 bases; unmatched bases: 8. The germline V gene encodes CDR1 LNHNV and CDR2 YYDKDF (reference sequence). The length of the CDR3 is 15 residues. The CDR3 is CATSTRGQRDQPQHF. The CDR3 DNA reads TGTGCCACCAGCACTCGGGGACAGAGAGATCAGCCCCAGCATTTT.

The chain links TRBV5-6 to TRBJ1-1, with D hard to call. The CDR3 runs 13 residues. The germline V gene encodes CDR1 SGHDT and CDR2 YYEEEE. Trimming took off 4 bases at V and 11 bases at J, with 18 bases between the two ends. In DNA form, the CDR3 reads TGTGCCAGCAGCGAAGGGCGGGGATCTTGGGCTTTCTTT. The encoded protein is CASSEGRGSWAFF.

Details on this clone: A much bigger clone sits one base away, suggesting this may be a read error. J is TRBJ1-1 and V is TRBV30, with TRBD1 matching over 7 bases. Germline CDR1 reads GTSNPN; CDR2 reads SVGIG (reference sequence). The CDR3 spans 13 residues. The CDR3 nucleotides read TGTGCCTGGTGTGTAGGGGGCTACACTGAAGCTTTCTTT. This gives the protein CAWCVGGYTEAFF.

CDR3 nucleotides: TGCGCCAGCAGCCCCGGTACGGACTACGAGCAGTACTTC. Its protein product is CASSPGTDYEQYF. The chain links TRBV4-3 to TRBJ2-7; no firm D call. Trimming removed 4 bases from V and 3 bases from J, with 10 bases in between. This CDR3 comprises 13 residues. The germline gives CDR1 LGHNA, CDR2 YSLEER.

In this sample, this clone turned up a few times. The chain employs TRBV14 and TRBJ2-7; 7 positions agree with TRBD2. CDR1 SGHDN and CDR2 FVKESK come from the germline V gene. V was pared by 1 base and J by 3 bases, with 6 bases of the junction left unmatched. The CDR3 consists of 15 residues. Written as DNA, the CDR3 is TGTGCCAGCAGCCAAGTGGGAGGGAAGTACTACGAGCAGTACTTC. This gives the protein CASSQVGGKYYEQYF.

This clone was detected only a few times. CDR3 amino acids: CAISPGKTEYLGETQYF. CDR3 nucleotides: TGTGCCATCAGTCCCGGGAAGACAGAATATCTTGGGGAGACCCAGTACTTC. J is TRBJ2-5 and V is TRBV10-3; perhaps D is TRBD1 or TRBD2 (5 bases each). Trimming took 5 bases from V and 5 from J, leaving 24 bases between them. This CDR3 spans 17 amino acids. Germline CDR1 reads ENHRY; CDR2 reads SYGVKD.

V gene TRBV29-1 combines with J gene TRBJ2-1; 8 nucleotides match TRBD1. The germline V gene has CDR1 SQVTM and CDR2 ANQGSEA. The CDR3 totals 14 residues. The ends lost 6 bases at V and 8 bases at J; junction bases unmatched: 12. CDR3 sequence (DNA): TGCAGCGTCGAACTACCCATGGACAGGGATGAGCAGTTCTTC. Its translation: CSVELPMDRDEQFF.

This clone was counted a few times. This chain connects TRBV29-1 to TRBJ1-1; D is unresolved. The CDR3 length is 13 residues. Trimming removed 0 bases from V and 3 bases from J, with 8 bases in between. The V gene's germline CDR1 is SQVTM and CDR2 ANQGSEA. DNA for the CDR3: TGCAGCGTTGAAGATCAAAGTCACACTGAAGCTTTCTTT. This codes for CSVEDQSHTEAFF. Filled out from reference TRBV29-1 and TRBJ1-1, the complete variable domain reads SAVISQKPSRDICQRGTSLTIQCQVDSQVTMMFWYRQQPGQSLTLIATANQGSEATYESGFVIDKFPISRPNLTFSTLTVSNMSPEDSSIYLCSVEDQSHTEAFFGQGTRLTVV.

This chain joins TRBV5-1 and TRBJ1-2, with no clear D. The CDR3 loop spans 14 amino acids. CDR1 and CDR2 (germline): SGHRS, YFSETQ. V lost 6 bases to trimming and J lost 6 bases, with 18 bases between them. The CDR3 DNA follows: TGCGCCAGCACCCTTCGGCGGGGTATGGATGGCTACACCTTC. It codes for CASTLRRGMDGYTF. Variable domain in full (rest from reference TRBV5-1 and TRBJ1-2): KAGVTQTPRYLIKTRGQQVTLSCSPISGHRSVSWYQQTPGQGLQFLFEYFSETQRNKGNFPGRFSGRQFSNSRSEMNVSTLELGDSALYLCASTLRRGMDGYTFGSGTRLTVV.

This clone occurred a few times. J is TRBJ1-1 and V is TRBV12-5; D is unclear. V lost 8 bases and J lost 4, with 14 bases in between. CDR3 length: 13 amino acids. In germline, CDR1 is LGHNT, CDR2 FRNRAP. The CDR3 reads CASNDGTITEAFF. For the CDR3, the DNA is TGTGCTAGTAACGACGGAACAATCACTGAAGCTTTCTTT.

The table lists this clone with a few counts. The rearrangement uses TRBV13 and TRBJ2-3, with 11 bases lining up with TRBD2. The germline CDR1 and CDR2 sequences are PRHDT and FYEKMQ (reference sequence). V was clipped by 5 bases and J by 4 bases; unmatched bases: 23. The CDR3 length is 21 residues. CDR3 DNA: TGTGCCAGCAGCCCGACTAGCGGGACCACCCTGGCGTATGAGTCTGCAGATACGCAGTATTTT. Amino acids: CASSPTSGTTLAYESADTQYF.

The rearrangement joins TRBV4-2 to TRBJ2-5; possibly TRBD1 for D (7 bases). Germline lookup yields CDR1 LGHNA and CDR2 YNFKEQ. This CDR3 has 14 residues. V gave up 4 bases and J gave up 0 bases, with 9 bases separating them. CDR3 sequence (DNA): TGTGCCAGCAGCCCAGGGGGGTACCAAGAGACCCAGTACTTC. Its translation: CASSPGGYQETQYF.

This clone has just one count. The CDR3 protein is CAWSIAGRNEQFF. The CDR3 DNA is TGTGCCTGGAGCATAGCGGGGAGGAATGAGCAGTTCTTC. The chain uses TRBV30 and TRBJ2-1, with 8 bases matching TRBD2. Germline-derived CDR1 and CDR2 are GTSNPN and SVGIG (reference sequence). The CDR3 loop spans 13 amino acids. Trimming took 3 bases from V and 7 from J; bases not matched to a gene: 5.

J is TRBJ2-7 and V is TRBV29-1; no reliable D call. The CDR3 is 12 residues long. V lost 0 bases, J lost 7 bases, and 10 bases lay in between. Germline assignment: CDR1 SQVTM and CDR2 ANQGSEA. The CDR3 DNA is TGCAGCGTTGAAGATACGAACCCGGAGCAGTACTTC. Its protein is CSVEDTNPEQYF.

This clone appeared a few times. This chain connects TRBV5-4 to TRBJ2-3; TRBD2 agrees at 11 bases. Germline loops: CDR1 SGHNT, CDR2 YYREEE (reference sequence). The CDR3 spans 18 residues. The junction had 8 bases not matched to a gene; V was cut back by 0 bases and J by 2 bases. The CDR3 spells CASSLAFSGGADTDTQYF. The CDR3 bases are TGTGCCAGCAGCTTGGCTTTTAGCGGGGGGGCCGACACAGATACGCAGTATTTT.

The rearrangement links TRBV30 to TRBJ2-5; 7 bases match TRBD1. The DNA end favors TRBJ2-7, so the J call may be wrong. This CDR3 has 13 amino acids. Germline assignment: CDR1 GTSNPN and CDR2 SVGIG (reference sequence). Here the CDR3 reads CAWSPGTAYEQYF. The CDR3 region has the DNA TGTGCCTGGAGTCCCGGGACAGCCTACGAGCAGTACTTC.

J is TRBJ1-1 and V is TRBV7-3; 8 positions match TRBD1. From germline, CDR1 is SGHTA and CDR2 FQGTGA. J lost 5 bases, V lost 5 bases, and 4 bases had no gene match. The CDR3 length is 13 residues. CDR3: CASSLGQGTEAFF. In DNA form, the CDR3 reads TGTGCCAGCAGCCTCGGACAGGGAACTGAAGCTTTCTTT. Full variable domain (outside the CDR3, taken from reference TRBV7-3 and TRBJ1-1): GAGVSQTPSNKVTEKGKYVELRCDPISGHTALYWYRQSLGQGPEFLIYFQGTGAADDSGLPNDRFFAVRPEGSVSTLKIQRTERGDSAVYLCASSLGQGTEAFFGQGTRLTVV.

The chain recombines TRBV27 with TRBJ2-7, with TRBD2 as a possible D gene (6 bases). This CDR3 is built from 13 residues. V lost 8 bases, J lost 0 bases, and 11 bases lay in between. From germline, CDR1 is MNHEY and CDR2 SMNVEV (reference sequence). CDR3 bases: TGTGCCAGCGGCGGAGGGGACTCCTACGAGCAGTACTTC. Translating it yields CASGGGDSYEQYF.